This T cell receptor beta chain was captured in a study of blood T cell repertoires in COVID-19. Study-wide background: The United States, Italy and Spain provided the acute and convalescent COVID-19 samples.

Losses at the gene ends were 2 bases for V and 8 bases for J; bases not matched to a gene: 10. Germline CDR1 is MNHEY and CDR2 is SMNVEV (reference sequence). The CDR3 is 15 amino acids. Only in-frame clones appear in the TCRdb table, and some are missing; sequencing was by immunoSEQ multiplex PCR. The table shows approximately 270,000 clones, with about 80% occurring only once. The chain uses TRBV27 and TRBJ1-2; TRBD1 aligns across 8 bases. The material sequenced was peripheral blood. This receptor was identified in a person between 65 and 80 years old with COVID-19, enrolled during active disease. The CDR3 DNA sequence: TGTGCCAGCAGTTTAAACTCCCGGGACAGGTACGGCTACACCTTC. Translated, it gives CASSLNSRDRYGYTF.